This T cell receptor (beta chain) was sequenced in a study of T cell changes during pregnancy in multiple sclerosis. As concerns this clone: Other DNA sequences in this sample translate to the same CDR3.

Sequenced by immunoSEQ multiplex PCR; TCRdb stores in-frame clones only, minus some. The sample has about 100,000 clones; 85% to 95% are singletons. The sample consisted of peripheral blood, taken before pregnancy. The TCR sequence derives from a female donor with multiple sclerosis, enrolled in a pregnancy study.

In DNA, the CDR3 is TGTGCCAGCAGTTACTCTCAGGGGGCGGGCTATGGCTACACCTTC. This codes for CASSYSQGAGYGYTF. The J gene is TRBJ1-2, the V gene TRBV6-5, with 8 bases aligning to TRBD1. V lost 0 bases and J lost 4; bases outside the gene matches: 4. CDR1 MNHEY and CDR2 SVGAGI come from the germline V gene. The CDR3 is made up of 15 amino acids.